Below are 21 T cell receptor beta chains sequenced from a single sample in a study of blood T cell repertoires in COVID-19. Assay used: immunoSEQ multiplex PCR; TCRdb lists only in-frame clones, some missing. The sample shows about 160,000 clones, just over 90% of them seen only once. The specimen sequenced was peripheral blood. Receptor source: a woman aged 60-75 years with COVID-19, enrolled during active disease.

The CDR3: CASSIGRTQNTEAFF. CDR3 bases: TGTGCCAGTAGTATCGGAAGGACACAGAACACTGAAGCTTTCTTT. The chain combines TRBV19 with TRBJ1-1; a possible D gene is TRBD1 (5 bases). The CDR3 sequence is 15 residues long. V was clipped by 3 bases and J by 1 base, with 12 bases between them. Germline V gives CDR1 LNHDA, CDR2 SQIVND (reference sequence).

This clone appeared once. This rearrangement joins TRBV21-1 to TRBJ1-3. TRBV21-1 is reported as a pseudogene. The length of the CDR3 is 14 residues. CDR3 residues: CATQPSDSGNTIYF. DNA for the CDR3: TGTGCCACCCAACCGAGTGACTCTGGAAACACCATATATTTT.

The chain links TRBV5-6 to TRBJ1-2; D not certain. Germline V gives CDR1 SGHDT, CDR2 YYEEEE. The CDR3 is made up of 17 amino acids. With 3 bases removed from V and 2 bases from J, the gap between germline ends came to 20 bases. The CDR3 is CASSWSLLLKPNYGYTF. CDR3 in DNA: TGTGCCAGCAGCTGGTCCCTGCTCCTCAAGCCAAACTATGGCTACACCTTC.

The V call is TRBV7-9, the J call TRBJ1-2; perhaps TRBD1 as D (6 bases). V lost 5 bases, J lost 2 bases, and 12 bases lay in between. Germline V gene data show CDR1 as SEHNR and CDR2 as FQNEAQ (reference sequence). The length of the CDR3 is 14 residues. CDR3 protein: CASSRSGENYGYTF. In DNA form, the CDR3 reads TGTGCCAGCAGCCGATCAGGGGAGAACTATGGCTACACCTTC.

The chain couples TRBV6-5 to TRBJ1-1; D possibly corresponds to TRBD1 (5 bases). The CDR3 sequence is 13 residues long. Germline V lookup: CDR1 MNHEY, CDR2 SVGAGI. V dropped 6 bases and J dropped 4 bases, with 12 bases sitting between them. The DNA of the CDR3 is TGTGCCAGCAGGGCGGGGGGAGGCACTGAAGCTTTCTTT. It specifies CASRAGGGTEAFF.

The CDR3 sequence: CASSQWGQGITDTQYF. Here the CDR3 DNA reads TGTGCCAGCAGCCAGTGGGGACAGGGTATCACAGATACGCAGTATTTT. The V call is TRBV3-1 (or the pseudogene TRBV3-2), the J call TRBJ2-3; 9 bases line up with TRBD1. Germline V gene sequence: CDR1 LGHDT, CDR2 YNNKEL (reference sequence). The V and J ends lost 3 bases and 2 bases, in that order; junction bases with no gene match: 6. The length of the CDR3 is 16 residues.

CDR3 amino acids: CASSHFQRGGDYEQYF. The DNA for the CDR3 is TGTGCCAGCAGCCACTTCCAGAGGGGGGGAGACTACGAGCAGTACTTC. J is TRBJ2-7 and V is TRBV14; D perhaps matches TRBD2 (7 bases). V was pared by 3 bases and J by 3 bases, with 18 bases between. Germline V gene data show CDR1 as SGHDN and CDR2 as FVKESK. The CDR3 length is 16 residues.

The rearrangement uses TRBV6-5 and TRBJ2-7, with D unclear. The CDR3 is 16 amino acids. In germline, CDR1 is MNHEY, CDR2 SVGAGI. V was pared by 2 bases and J by 4 bases, with 18 bases between. The DNA for the CDR3 is TGTGCCAGCAGTTACCCGTCCGCAGCAGGAACATACGAGCAGTACTTC. It specifies CASSYPSAAGTYEQYF.

This chain links TRBV5-1 with TRBJ2-7; 7 nucleotides match TRBD1. Germline loops: CDR1 SGHRS, CDR2 YFSETQ. The CDR3 consists of 13 residues. J lost 5 bases, V lost 6 bases, and 8 bases had no gene match. CDR3 DNA sequence: TGCGCCAGCACTCCTCCCGACAGGGACGAGCAGTACTTC. This translates into CASTPPDRDEQYF. Filled out from reference TRBV5-1 and TRBJ2-7, the complete variable domain reads KAGVTQTPRYLIKTRGQQVTLSCSPISGHRSVSWYQQTPGQGLQFLFEYFSETQRNKGNFPGRFSGRQFSNSRSEMNVSTLELGDSALYLCASTPPDRDEQYFGPGTRLTVT.

The genes are TRBV3-1 (or the pseudogene TRBV3-2) and TRBJ1-4, with 8 bases that match TRBD1. The CDR3 length is 16 residues. Looked up from germline, CDR1 is LGHDT and CDR2 is YNNKEL (reference sequence). The junction had 18 bases not matched to a gene; V was cut back by 3 bases and J by 15 bases. CDR3 sequence reads: CASSHLMGDRGSPVFF. As DNA, the CDR3 is TGTGCCAGCAGCCACCTCATGGGAGACAGGGGAAGTCCGGTGTTTTTT.

This clone was recorded once. The rearrangement joins TRBV27 to TRBJ1-1; tentatively, D is TRBD1 (5 bases). The CDR3 is made up of 11 amino acids. Trimming shortened V by 2 bases and J by 10 bases, and 8 bases separated the two germline ends. The germline V gene encodes CDR1 MNHEY and CDR2 SMNVEV (reference sequence). This CDR3 is CASSLRGLAFF. In DNA form, the CDR3 reads TGTGCCAGCAGTTTAAGGGGTCTAGCTTTCTTT.

The rearrangement links TRBV6-4 to TRBJ1-2; D gene ambiguous. CDR3 size: 14 residues. The germline gives CDR1 MRHNA, CDR2 SNTAGT. Trimming removed 6 bases from V and 0 bases from J, with 11 bases in between. CDR3: CASSPDISNYGYTF. As DNA, the CDR3 is TGTGCCAGCAGCCCCGACATATCTAACTATGGCTACACCTTC.

V is TRBV5-4 and J is TRBJ2-5; D might be TRBD1 (6 bases). Deletions cut 4 bases from V and 5 bases from J, with 15 bases between. The CDR3 sequence is 14 residues long. Germline V gene sequence: CDR1 SGHNT, CDR2 YYREEE (reference sequence). DNA for the CDR3: TGTGCCAGCAGCACAGGGACGAGAGAGGAGACCCAGTACTTC. Residues: CASSTGTREETQYF.

J is TRBJ2-3 and V is TRBV11-3, with D possibly matching TRBD1 (5 bases). The CDR3 loop spans 18 amino acids. V was pared by 2 bases and J by 0 bases, with 18 bases between. Germline V gives CDR1 SGHNT, CDR2 YENEEA. The DNA of the CDR3 is TGTGCCAGCAGCTTACCTGATTGCAGGGTCCTTAGCACAGATACGCAGTATTTT. It codes for CASSLPDCRVLSTDTQYF.

This chain links TRBV15 with TRBJ1-5, with 8 bases aligning to TRBD1. CDR3 length: 14 residues. The V gene end was trimmed by 8 bases and the J gene end by 0 bases; junction bases not matched to a gene: 3. Germline V gene sequence: CDR1 LNHNV, CDR2 YYDKDF (reference sequence). The CDR3 DNA reads as TGTGCCACCCTGACAGGGGATAGCAATCAGCCCCAGCATTTT. This sequence encodes CATLTGDSNQPQHF.

The chain recombines TRBV7-9 with TRBJ1-5; D may be TRBD1 (6 bases). The CDR3 has 16 residues. Germline loops: CDR1 SEHNR, CDR2 FQNEAQ (reference sequence). V was trimmed by 2 bases and J by 1 base, leaving 12 bases between them. CDR3 sequence: CASSLRTALSNQPQHF. CDR3 in DNA: TGTGCCAGCAGCTTAAGGACAGCCTTGAGCAATCAGCCCCAGCATTTT.

This sequence joins TRBV18 and TRBJ2-7, with D possibly matching TRBD1 (6 bases). There are 14 residues in the CDR3. Germline CDR1 reads KGHSH; CDR2 reads LQKENI. Trimming cost V 2 bases and J 0 bases, with 8 bases left between them. The CDR3 nucleotides are TGTGCCAGCTCACCAGGGACAAACTCCTACGAGCAGTACTTC. This codes for CASSPGTNSYEQYF.

This clone occurred a few times. The gene calls are TRBV15 and TRBJ2-2; D gene unclear. Germline V gene data show CDR1 as LNHNV and CDR2 as YYDKDF (reference sequence). The CDR3 runs to 14 residues. The V gene lost 1 base and the J gene lost 1 base, with 4 bases spanning the gap. CDR3 loop: CATSRGQNTGELFF. The CDR3 bases are TGTGCCACCAGCAGAGGACAGAACACCGGGGAGCTGTTTTTT.

J is TRBJ1-1 and V is TRBV11-1, with unresolved D. The CDR3 loop spans 12 amino acids. The ends were cut back, 5 bases at V and 8 bases at J, with 12 bases in the middle. CDR1 is SGHAT, CDR2 FQDESV, per germline (reference sequence). CDR3 loop: CASSRAGVEAFF. The CDR3 region has the DNA TGTGCCAGCAGCCGGGCCGGGGTAGAAGCTTTCTTT.

The rearrangement uses TRBV5-1 and TRBJ2-3, with D perhaps matching TRBD1 (5 bases). The CDR3 is made up of 15 amino acids. The V end lost 1 base, the J end lost 2 bases, and 11 bases lay between the germline ends. Germline CDR1 reads SGHRS; CDR2 reads YFSETQ. Here the CDR3 DNA reads TGCGCCAGCAGCTTGTTAGGGGTACCCACAGATACGCAGTATTTT. This codes for CASSLLGVPTDTQYF.

This clone was seen a single time. V is TRBV6-6 and J is TRBJ1-3; D is undetermined. There are 18 residues in the CDR3. Germline-derived CDR1 and CDR2 are MNHNY and SVGAGI (reference sequence). V was clipped by 5 bases and J by 0 bases, with 20 bases between them. CDR3 sequence reads: CASSRGAYAYPSGNTIYF. The CDR3 DNA reads as TGTGCCAGCAGTCGGGGAGCTTACGCGTACCCCTCTGGAAACACCATATATTTT.